Below, one TCR beta chain is given with its context. Trimming removed 4 bases at V and 2 bases at J, with 16 bases between. The CDR3 is made up of 15 amino acids. Germline values: CDR1 SGHRS, CDR2 YFSETQ. This specimen comes from a study of T cell responses to AZD1222 COVID-19 vaccine. Study-wide context: Pooling covered second doses at about 4 or about 12 weeks.

Generated by immunoSEQ multiplex PCR, the TCRdb table keeps only in-frame clones and is missing some. The table records about 140,000 clones, around 93% of them present only once. The specimen comprised peripheral blood, sampled on day 0 of AZD1222 vaccination. The sequence derives from an adult in good health. The rearrangement joins TRBV5-1 to TRBJ2-7, with D possibly matching TRBD1 (7 bases). The CDR3 spells CASSARDSLTYEQYF. In nucleotides, the CDR3 is TGCGCCAGCAGCGCGCGGGACAGTCTAACCTACGAGCAGTACTTC.